The source of this TCR beta chain is a study of blood T cell repertoires in COVID-19. Measured with immunoSEQ multiplex PCR; TCRdb has only the in-frame clones, and not every one. The sample has about 220,000 clones; approximately 85% are singletons. Sequencing input: peripheral blood. The clonotype comes from a man in his fifties who had recovered from COVID-19.

CDR3 in amino acids: CATIRGGGYEQYF. The CDR3, as DNA: TGTGCCACCATCCGCGGCGGGGGCTACGAGCAGTACTTC. The chain uses TRBV28 and TRBJ2-7; 7 nucleotides line up with TRBD2. The CDR3 is made up of 13 amino acids. Trimming took 10 bases from V and 3 from J; bases not matched to a gene: 9. CDR1 is MDHEN and CDR2 is SYDVKM in the germline V gene.